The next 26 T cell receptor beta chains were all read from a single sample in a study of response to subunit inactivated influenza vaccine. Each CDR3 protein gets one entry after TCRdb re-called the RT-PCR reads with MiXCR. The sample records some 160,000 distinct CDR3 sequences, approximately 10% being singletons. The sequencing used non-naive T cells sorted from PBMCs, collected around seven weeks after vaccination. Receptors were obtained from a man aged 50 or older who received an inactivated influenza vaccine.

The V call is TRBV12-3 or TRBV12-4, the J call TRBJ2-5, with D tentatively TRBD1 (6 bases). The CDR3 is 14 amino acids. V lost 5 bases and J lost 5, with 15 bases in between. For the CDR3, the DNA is TGTGCCAGCAGTGTCTACAGGGTGATCGAGACCCAGTACTTC. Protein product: CASSVYRVIETQYF.

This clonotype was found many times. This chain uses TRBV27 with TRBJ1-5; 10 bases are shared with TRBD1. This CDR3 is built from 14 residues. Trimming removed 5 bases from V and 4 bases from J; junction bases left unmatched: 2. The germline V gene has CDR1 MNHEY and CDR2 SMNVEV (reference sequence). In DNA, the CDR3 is TGTGCCAGCAGTCGACAGGGGGCGAATCAGCCCCAGCATTTT. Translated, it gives CASSRQGANQPQHF.

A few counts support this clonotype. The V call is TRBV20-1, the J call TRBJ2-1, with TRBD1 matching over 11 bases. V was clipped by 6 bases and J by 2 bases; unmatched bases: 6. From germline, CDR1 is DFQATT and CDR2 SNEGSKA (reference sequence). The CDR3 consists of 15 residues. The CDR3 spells CSATGQGVTYNEQFF. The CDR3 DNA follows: TGCAGTGCCACGGGACAGGGGGTCACCTACAATGAGCAGTTCTTC.

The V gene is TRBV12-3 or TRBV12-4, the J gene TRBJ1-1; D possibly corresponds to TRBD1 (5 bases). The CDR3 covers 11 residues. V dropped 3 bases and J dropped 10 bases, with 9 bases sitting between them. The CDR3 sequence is CASSLGGIAFF. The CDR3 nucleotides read TGTGCCAGCAGTTTGGGGGGGATAGCTTTCTTT.

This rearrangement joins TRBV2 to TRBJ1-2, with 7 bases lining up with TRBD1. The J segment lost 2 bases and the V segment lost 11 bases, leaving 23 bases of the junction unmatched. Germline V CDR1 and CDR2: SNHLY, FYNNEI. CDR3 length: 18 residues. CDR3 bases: TGTGCCTTCAGTCTTTACTCCCTTAGGGACAGCGCCAACTATGGCTACACCTTC. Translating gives CAFSLYSLRDSANYGYTF. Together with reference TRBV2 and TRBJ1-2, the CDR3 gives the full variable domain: EPEVTQTPSHQVTQMGQEVILRCVPISNHLYFYWYRQILGQKVEFLVSFYNNEISEKSEIFDDQFSVERPDGSNFTLKIRSTKLEDSAMYFCAFSLYSLRDSANYGYTFGSGTRLTVV.

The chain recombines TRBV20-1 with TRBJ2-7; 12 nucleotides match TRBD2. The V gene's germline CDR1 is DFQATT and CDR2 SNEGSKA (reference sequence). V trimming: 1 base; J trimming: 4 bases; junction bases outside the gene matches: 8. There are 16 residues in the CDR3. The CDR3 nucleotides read TGCAGTGCTAGAGTTCCTAGCGGGAGGGCCGTTTACGAGCAGTACTTC. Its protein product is CSARVPSGRAVYEQYF.

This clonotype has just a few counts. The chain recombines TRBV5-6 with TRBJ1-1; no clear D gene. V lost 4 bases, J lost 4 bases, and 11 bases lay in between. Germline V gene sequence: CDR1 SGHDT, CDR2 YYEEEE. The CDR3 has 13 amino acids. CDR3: CASSAIGITEAFF. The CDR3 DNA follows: TGTGCCAGCAGCGCTATTGGGATCACTGAAGCTTTCTTT.

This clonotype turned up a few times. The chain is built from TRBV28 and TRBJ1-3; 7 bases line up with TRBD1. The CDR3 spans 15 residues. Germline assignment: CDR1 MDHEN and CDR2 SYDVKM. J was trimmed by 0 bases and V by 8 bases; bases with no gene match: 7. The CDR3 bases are TGTGCCAGCCATGCAGGGGGGATCTCTGGAAACACCATATATTTT. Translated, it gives CASHAGGISGNTIYF.

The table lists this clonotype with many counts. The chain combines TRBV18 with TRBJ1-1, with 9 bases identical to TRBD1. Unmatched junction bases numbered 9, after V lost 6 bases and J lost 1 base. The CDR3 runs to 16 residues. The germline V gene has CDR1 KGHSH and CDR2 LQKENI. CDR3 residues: CASSLQGAQRNTEAFF. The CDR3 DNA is TGTGCCAGCTCCCTACAGGGGGCCCAAAGGAACACTGAAGCTTTCTTT.

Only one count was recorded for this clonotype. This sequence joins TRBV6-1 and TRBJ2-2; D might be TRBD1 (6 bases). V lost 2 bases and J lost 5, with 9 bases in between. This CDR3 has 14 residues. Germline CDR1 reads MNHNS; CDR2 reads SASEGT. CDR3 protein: CASSEQGFTGELFF. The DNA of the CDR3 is TGTGCCAGCAGTGAACAGGGGTTTACCGGGGAGCTGTTTTTT.

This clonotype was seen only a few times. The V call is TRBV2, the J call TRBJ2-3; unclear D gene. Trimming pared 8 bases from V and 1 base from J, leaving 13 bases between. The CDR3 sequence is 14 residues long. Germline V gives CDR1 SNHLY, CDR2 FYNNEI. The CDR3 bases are TGTGCCAGCTTCCGGCCTTCGGGCACAGATACGCAGTATTTT. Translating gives CASFRPSGTDTQYF.

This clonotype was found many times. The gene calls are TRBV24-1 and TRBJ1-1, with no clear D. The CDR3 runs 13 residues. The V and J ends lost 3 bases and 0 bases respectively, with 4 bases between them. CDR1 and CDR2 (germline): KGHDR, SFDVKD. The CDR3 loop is CATSDTLNTEAFF. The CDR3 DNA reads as TGTGCCACCAGTGATACGTTGAACACTGAAGCTTTCTTT.

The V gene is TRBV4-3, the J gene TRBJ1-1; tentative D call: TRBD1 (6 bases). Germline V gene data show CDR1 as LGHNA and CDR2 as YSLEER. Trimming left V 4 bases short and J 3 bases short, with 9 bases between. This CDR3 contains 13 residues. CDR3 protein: CASSRGAHTEAFF. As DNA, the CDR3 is TGCGCCAGCAGCCGGGGGGCCCACACTGAAGCTTTCTTT.

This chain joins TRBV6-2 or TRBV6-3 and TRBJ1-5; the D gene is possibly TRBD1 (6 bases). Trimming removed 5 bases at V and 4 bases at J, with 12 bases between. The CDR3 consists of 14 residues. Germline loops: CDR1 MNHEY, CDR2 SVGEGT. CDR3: CASSQQGGNQPQHF. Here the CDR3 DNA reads TGTGCCAGCAGTCAACAGGGAGGGAATCAGCCCCAGCATTTT.

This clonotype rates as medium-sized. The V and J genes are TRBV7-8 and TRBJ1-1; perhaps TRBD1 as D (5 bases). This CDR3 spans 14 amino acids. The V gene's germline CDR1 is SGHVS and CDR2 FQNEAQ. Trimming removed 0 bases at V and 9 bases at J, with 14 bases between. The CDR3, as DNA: TGTGCCAGCAGCTTAGCCAGGGAGGGACTTCAAGCTTTCTTT. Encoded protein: CASSLAREGLQAFF.

CDR3 in DNA: TGCAGTGCTAGGGAGGGAGCGGCCTCCTACGAGCAGTACTTC. Protein product: CSAREGAASYEQYF. This chain links TRBV20-1 with TRBJ2-7, with D tentatively TRBD2 (6 bases). Per germline, CDR1 DFQATT and CDR2 SNEGSKA (reference sequence). The V end was cut by 3 bases, the J end by 0 bases, with 12 bases between. The CDR3 consists of 14 residues.

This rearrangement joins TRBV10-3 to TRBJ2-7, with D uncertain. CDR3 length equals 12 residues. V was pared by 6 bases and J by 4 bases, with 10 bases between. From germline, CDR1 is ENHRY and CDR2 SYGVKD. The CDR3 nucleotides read TGTGCCATCAGCAATGGGCCGTACGAGCAGTACTTC. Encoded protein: CAISNGPYEQYF.

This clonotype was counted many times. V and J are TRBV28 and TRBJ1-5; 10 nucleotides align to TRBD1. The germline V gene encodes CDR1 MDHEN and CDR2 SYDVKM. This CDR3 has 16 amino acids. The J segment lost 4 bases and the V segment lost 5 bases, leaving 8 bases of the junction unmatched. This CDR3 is CASSEWDRGQNQPQHF. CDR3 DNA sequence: TGTGCCAGCAGTGAATGGGACAGGGGACAAAATCAGCCCCAGCATTTT.

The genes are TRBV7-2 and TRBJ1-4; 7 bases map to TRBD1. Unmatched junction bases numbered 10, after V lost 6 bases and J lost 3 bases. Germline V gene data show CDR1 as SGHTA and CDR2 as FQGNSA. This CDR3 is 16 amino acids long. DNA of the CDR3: TGTGCCAGCAGTATCCACTACACAGGGGCTAATGAAAAACTGTTTTTT. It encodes CASSIHYTGANEKLFF. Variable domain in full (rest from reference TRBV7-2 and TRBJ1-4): GAGVSQSPSNKVTEKGKDVELRCDPISGHTALYWYRQSLGQGLEFLIYFQGNSAPDKSGLPSDRFSAERTGGSVSTLTIQRTQQEDSAVYLCASSIHYTGANEKLFFGSGTQLSVL.

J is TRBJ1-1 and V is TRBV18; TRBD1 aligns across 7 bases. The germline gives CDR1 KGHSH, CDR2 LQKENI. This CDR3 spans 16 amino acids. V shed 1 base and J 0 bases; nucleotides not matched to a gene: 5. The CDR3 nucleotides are TGTGCCAGCTCACCACAGGGGGCTTGGGTGAACACTGAAGCTTTCTTT. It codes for CASSPQGAWVNTEAFF.

CDR3 nucleotide sequence: TGTGCCACCTCGCCGGGAGATACCTATGGCTACACCTTC. Protein sequence: CATSPGDTYGYTF. The chain combines TRBV24-1 with TRBJ1-2; D remains unclear. The V end was cut by 9 bases, the J end by 4 bases, with 14 bases between. Germline CDR1 reads KGHDR; CDR2 reads SFDVKD. This CDR3 contains 13 residues.

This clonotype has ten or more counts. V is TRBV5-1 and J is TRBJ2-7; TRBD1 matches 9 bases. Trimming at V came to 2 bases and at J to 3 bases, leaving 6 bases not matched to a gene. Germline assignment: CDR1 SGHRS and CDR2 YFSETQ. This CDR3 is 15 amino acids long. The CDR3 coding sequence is TGCGCCAGCAGCTTAGGGGGACAGGGACTCTACGAGCAGTACTTC. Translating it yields CASSLGGQGLYEQYF.

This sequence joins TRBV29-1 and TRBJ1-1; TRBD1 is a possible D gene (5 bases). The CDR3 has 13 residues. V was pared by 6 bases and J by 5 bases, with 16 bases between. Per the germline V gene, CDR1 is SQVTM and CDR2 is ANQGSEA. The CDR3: CSVTGTPGTEAFF. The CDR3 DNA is TGCAGCGTGACCGGGACCCCCGGGACTGAAGCTTTCTTT.

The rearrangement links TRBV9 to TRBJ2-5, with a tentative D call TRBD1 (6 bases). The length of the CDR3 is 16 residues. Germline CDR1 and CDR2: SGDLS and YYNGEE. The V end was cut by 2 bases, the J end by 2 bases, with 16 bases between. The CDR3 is CASSVATGLGQETQYF. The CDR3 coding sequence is TGTGCCAGCAGCGTTGCCACAGGGTTGGGACAAGAGACCCAGTACTTC.

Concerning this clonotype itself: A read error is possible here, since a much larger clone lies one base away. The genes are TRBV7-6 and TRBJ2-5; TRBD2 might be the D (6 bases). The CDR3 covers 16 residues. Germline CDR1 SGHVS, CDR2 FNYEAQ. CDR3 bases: TGTGCCAGCAGCCCGGTTGGGGCGGGGTACCAAGAGACCCACTACTTC. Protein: CASSPVGAGYQETHYF. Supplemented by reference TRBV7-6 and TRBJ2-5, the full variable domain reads GAGVSQSPRYKVTKRGQDVALRCDPISGHVSLYWYRQALGQGPEFLTYFNYEAQQDKSGLPNDRFSAERPEGSISTLTIQRTEQRDSAMYRCASSPVGAGYQETHYFGPGTRLLVL.

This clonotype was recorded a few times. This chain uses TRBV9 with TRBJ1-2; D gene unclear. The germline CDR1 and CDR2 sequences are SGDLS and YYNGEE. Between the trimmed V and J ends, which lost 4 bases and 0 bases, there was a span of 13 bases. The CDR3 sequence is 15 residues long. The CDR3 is CASSPWQDANYGYTF. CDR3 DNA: TGTGCCAGCAGCCCCTGGCAGGACGCTAACTATGGCTACACCTTC. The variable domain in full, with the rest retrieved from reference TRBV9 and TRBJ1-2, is DSGVTQTPKHLITATGQRVTLRCSPRSGDLSVYWYQQSLDQGLQFLIQYYNGEERAKGNILERFSAQQFPDLHSELNLSSLELGDSALYFCASSPWQDANYGYTFGSGTRLTVV.